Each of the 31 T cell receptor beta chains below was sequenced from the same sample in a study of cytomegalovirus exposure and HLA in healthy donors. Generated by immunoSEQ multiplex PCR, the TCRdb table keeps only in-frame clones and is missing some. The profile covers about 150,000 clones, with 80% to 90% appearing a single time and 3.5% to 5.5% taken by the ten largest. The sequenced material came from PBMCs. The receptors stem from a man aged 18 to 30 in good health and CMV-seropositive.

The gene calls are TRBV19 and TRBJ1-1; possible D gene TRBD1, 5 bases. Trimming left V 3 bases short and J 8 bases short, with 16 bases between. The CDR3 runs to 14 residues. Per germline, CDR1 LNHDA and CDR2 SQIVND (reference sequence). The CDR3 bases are TGTGCCAGTAGTATCGGAGGGGTTCGACGAGAAGCTTTCTTT. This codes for CASSIGGVRREAFF.

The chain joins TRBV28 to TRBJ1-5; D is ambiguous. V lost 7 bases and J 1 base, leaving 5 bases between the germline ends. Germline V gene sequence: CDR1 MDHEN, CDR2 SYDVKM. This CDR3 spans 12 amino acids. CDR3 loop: CASKQSNQPQHF. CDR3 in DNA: TGTGCCAGCAAACAGAGCAATCAGCCCCAGCATTTT.

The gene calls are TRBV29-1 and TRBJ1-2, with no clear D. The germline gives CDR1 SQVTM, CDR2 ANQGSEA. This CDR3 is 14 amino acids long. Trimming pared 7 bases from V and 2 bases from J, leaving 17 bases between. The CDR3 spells CSALTAGENYGYTF. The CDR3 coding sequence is TGCAGCGCTCTGACGGCCGGGGAAAACTATGGCTACACCTTC.

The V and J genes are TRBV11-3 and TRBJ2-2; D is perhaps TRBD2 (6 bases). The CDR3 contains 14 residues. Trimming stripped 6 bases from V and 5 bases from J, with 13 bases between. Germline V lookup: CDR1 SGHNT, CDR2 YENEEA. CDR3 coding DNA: TGTGCCAGCAGGGGAGGCGGGAATACCGGGGAGCTGTTTTTT. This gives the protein CASRGGGNTGELFF.

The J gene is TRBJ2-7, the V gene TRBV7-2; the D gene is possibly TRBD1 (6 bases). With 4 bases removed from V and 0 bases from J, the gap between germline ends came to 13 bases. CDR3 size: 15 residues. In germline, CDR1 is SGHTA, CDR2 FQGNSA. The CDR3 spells CASSSNWDISYEQYF. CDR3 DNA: TGTGCCAGCAGCTCAAACTGGGACATCTCCTACGAGCAGTACTTC.

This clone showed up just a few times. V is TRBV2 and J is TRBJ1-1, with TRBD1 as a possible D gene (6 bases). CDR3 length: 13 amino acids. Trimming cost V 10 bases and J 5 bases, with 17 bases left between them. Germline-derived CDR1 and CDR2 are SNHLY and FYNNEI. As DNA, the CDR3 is TGTGCCACCCAGTCAGGGGCCAGTACTGAAGCTTTCTTT. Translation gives CATQSGASTEAFF.

CDR3 DNA sequence: TGCGCCAGCAGCGTCCACAGGGGAGTGAACACTGAAGCTTTCTTT. This gives the protein CASSVHRGVNTEAFF. This chain joins TRBV5-1 and TRBJ1-1, with 7 bases identical to TRBD1. The CDR3 runs 15 residues. Germline V gene lookup returns CDR1 SGHRS and CDR2 YFSETQ. Trimming took 4 bases from V and 0 from J; bases not matched to a gene: 6.

The CDR3 coding sequence is TGTGCCATCAGCTCTACCCGGCAAGCGGCCGGAAGGAATGAGCAGTTCTTC. Protein: CAISSTRQAAGRNEQFF. This chain connects TRBV10-3 to TRBJ2-1; D might be TRBD2 (5 bases). Trimming left V 6 bases short and J 7 bases short, with 25 bases between. The CDR3 totals 17 residues. Germline CDR1 reads ENHRY; CDR2 reads SYGVKD.

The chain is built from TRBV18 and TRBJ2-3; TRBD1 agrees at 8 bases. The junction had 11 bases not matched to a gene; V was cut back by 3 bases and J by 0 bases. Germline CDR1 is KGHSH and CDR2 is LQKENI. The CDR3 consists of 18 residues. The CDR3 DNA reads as TGTGCCAGCTCACCGTTACTAATTGGGACAGGTAGCACAGATACGCAGTATTTT. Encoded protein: CASSPLLIGTGSTDTQYF. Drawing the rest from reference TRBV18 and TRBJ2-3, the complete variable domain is NAGVMQNPRHLVRRRGQEARLRCSPMKGHSHVYWYRQLPEEGLKFMVYLQKENIIDESGMPKERFSAEFPKEGPSILRIQQVVRGDSAAYFCASSPLLIGTGSTDTQYFGPGTRLTVL.

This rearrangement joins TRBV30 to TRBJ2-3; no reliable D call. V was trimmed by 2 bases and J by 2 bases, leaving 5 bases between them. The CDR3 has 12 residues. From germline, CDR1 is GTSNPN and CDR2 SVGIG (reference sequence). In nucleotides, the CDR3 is TGTGCCTGGAGTACATACACAGATACGCAGTATTTT. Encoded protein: CAWSTYTDTQYF.

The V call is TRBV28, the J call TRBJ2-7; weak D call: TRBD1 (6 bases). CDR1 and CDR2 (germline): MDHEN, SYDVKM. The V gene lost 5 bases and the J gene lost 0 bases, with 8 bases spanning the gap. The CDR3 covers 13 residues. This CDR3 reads CASSGTSSYEQYF. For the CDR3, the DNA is TGTGCCAGCAGTGGGACATCCTCCTACGAGCAGTACTTC.

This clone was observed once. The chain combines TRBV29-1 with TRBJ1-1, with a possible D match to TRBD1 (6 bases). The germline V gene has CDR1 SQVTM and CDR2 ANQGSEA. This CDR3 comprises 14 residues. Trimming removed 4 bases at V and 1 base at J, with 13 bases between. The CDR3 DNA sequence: TGCAGCGTTGTATGGGGGGGCGCGAACACTGAAGCTTTCTTT. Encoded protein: CSVVWGGANTEAFF.

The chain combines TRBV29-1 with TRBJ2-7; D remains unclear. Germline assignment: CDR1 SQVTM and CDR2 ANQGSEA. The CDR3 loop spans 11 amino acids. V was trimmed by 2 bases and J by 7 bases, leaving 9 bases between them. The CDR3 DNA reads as TGCAGCGTTGAATGGGCCCTTGAGCAGTACTTC. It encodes CSVEWALEQYF.

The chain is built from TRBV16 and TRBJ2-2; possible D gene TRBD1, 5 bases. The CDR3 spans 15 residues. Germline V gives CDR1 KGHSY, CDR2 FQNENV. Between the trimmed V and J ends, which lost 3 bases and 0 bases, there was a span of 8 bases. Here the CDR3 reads CASSHRQPNTGELFF. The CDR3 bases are TGTGCCAGCAGCCACCGACAGCCGAACACCGGGGAGCTGTTTTTT.

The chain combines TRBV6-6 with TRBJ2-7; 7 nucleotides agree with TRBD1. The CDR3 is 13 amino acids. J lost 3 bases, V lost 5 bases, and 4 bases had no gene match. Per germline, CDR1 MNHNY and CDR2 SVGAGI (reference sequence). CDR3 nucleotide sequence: TGTGCCAGCAGTCTCCGGGACAGCTACGAGCAGTACTTC. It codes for CASSLRDSYEQYF.

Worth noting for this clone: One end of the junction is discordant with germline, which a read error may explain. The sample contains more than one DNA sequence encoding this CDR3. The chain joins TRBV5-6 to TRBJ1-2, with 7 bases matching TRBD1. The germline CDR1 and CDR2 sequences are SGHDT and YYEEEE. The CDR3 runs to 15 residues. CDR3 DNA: TGCGCCAGCAGCTGGGACAGAGGCGCTAACTATGGCTACACCTTC. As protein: CASSWDRGANYGYTF.

CDR3 nucleotides: TGTGCCAGCAGGGGATCGGGCCCGCTCTCGGGGGCCCAGCATTTT. Its translation: CASRGSGPLSGAQHF. The chain joins TRBV28 to TRBJ1-5; maybe TRBD1 (5 bases). Trimming pared 6 bases from V and 11 bases from J, leaving 23 bases between. The CDR3 is made up of 15 amino acids. Germline values: CDR1 MDHEN, CDR2 SYDVKM.

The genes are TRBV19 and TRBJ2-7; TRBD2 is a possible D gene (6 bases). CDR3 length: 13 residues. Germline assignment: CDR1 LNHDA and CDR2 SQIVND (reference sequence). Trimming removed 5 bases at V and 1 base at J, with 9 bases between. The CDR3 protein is CASSSGGSYEQYF. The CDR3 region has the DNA TGTGCCAGTAGTTCCGGGGGATCCTACGAGCAGTACTTC. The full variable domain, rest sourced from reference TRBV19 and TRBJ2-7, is DGGITQSPKYLFRKEGQNVTLSCEQNLNHDAMYWYRQDPGQGLRLIYYSQIVNDFQKGDIAEGYSVSREKKESFPLTVTSAQKNPTAFYLCASSSGGSYEQYFGPGTRLTVT.

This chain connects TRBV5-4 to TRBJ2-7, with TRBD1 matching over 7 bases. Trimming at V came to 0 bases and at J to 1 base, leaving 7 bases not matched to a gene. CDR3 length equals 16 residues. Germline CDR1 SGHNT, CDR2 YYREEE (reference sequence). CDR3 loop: CASSLAGTASSYEQYF. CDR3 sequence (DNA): TGTGCCAGCAGCTTGGCCGGGACAGCCAGTTCCTACGAGCAGTACTTC. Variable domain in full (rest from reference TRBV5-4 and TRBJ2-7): ETGVTQSPTHLIKTRGQQVTLRCSSQSGHNTVSWYQQALGQGPQFIFQYYREEENGRGNFPPRFSGLQFPNYSSELNVNALELDDSALYLCASSLAGTASSYEQYFGPGTRLTVT.

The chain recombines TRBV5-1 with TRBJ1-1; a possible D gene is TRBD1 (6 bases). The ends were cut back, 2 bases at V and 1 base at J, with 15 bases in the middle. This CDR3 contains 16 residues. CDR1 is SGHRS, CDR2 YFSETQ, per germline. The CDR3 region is CASSFRPGQTNTEAFF. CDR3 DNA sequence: TGCGCCAGCAGCTTTCGACCCGGACAGACGAACACTGAAGCTTTCTTT.

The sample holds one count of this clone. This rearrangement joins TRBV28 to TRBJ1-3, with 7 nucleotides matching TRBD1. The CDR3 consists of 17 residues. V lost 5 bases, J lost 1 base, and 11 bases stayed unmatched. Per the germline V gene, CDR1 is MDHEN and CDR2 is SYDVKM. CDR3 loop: CASSPSDRVLSGNTIYF. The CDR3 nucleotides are TGTGCCAGCAGTCCGTCCGACAGGGTACTTTCTGGAAACACCATATATTTT. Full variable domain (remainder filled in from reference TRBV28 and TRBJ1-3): DVKVTQSSRYLVKRTGEKVFLECVQDMDHENMFWYRQDPGLGLRLIYFSYDVKMKEKGDIPEGYSVSREKKERFSLILESASTNQTSMYLCASSPSDRVLSGNTIYFGEGSWLTVV.

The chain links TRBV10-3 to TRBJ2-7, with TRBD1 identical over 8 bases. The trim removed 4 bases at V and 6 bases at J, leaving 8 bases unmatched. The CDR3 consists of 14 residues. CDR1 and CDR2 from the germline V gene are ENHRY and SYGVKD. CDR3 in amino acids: CAISGGGTGSEQYF. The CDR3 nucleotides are TGTGCCATCAGTGGGGGCGGGACAGGATCCGAGCAGTACTTC.

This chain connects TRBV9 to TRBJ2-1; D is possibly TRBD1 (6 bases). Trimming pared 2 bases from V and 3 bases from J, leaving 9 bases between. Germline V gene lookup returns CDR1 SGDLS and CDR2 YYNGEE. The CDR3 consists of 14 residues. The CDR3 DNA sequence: TGTGCCAGCAGCGTTGGGACAATCTACAATGAGCAGTTCTTC. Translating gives CASSVGTIYNEQFF.

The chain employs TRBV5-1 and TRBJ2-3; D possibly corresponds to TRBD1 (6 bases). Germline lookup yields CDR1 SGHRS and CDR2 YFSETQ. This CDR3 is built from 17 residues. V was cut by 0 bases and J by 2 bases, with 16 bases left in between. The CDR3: CASSLGHRDPFTDTQYF. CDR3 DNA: TGCGCCAGCAGCTTGGGGCACAGGGACCCGTTCACAGATACGCAGTATTTT.

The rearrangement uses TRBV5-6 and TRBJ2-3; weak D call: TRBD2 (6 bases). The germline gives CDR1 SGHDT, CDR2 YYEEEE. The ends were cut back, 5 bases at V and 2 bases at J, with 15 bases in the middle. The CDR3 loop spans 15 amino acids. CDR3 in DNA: TGTGCCAGCAGATATATCGGACTATCCACAGATACGCAGTATTTT. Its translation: CASRYIGLSTDTQYF.

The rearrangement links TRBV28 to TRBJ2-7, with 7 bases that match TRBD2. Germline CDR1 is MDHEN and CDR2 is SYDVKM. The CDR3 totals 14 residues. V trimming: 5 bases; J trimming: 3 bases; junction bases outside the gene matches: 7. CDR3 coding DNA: TGTGCCAGCAGTAACGGGCTAGCGGTCTACGAGCAGTACTTC. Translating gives CASSNGLAVYEQYF.

DNA for the CDR3: TGTGCCATTTGGGGGGGGGCAAATAGCAATCAGCCCCAGCATTTT. Amino acid sequence: CAIWGGANSNQPQHF. The genes are TRBV28 and TRBJ1-5, with a possible D match to TRBD1 (6 bases). Between the trimmed V and J ends, which lost 10 bases and 0 bases, there was a span of 16 bases. The CDR3 sequence is 15 residues long. CDR1 and CDR2 (germline): MDHEN, SYDVKM. Looking up the rest from reference TRBV28 and TRBJ1-5 gives the full variable domain: DVKVTQSSRYLVKRTGEKVFLECVQDMDHENMFWYRQDPGLGLRLIYFSYDVKMKEKGDIPEGYSVSREKKERFSLILESASTNQTSMYLCAIWGGANSNQPQHFGDGTRLSIL.

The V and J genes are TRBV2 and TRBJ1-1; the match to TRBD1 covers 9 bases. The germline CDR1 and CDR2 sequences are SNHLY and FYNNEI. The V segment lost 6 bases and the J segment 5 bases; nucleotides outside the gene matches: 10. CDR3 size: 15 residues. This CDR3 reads CASSDPGQGRTEAFF. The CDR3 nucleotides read TGTGCCAGCAGCGACCCGGGACAGGGAAGGACTGAAGCTTTCTTT.

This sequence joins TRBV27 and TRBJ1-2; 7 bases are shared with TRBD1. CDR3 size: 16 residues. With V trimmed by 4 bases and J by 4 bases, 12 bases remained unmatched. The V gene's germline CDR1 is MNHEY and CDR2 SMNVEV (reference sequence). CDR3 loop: CASSSIGQAKAYGYTF. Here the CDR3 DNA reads TGTGCCAGCAGTTCAATAGGACAGGCCAAGGCCTATGGCTACACCTTC.

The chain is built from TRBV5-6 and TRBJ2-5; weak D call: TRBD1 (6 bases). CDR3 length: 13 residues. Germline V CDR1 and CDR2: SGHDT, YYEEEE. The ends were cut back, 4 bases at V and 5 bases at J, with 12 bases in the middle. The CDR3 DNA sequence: TGTGCCAGCAGCCGAAGAGGGGGTGAGACCCAGTACTTC. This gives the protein CASSRRGGETQYF.

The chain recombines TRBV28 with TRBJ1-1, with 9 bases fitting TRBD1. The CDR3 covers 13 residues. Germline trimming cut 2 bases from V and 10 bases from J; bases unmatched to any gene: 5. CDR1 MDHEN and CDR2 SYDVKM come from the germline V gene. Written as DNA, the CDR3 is TGTGCCAGCAGTTTACCCGGGACAGGGAGAGCTTTCTTT. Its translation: CASSLPGTGRAFF.